This entry is about one TCR beta chain. This sample is drawn from a study of PD-1 blockade in classical Hodgkin lymphoma. After autologous stem cell transplantation all patients relapsed, and prior brentuximab vedotin exposure differed between cohorts. CDR3 length: 13 amino acids. V lost 6 bases to trimming and J lost 4 bases; unmatched junction nucleotides: 3. Germline V gene data show CDR1 as SEHNR and CDR2 as FQNEAQ (reference sequence). Assay used: immunoSEQ multiplex PCR; TCRdb lists only in-frame clones, some missing. This sample has 25,000 to 40,000 clones; around 82% occur once, and the top ten carry around a third.

This sample comprised peripheral blood mononuclear cells (PBMCs), obtained at baseline. The sequence was obtained from a human donor with classical Hodgkin lymphoma. The chain has TRBV7-9 and TRBJ2-3; 8 nucleotides align to TRBD1. The CDR3 DNA reads as TGTGCCAGCAGTTCCAGGGGGCCAGATACGCAGTATTTT. Translating it yields CASSSRGPDTQYF.